The rows below give T cell receptor beta chains drawn from one sample of a study of T cell repertoires in cytomegalovirus infection. From the reads, TCRdb called clonotypes with MiXCR, one entry per CDR3 protein. The table lists 700,000 to 950,000 distinct CDR3 sequences, approximately 29% of them singletons. Their antigens remain unidentified. The sequencing used cultured CD8+ T cells from PBMCs, collected from culture after CMV antigen stimulation. All receptors come from a human donor in good health (CMV status not recorded). Some clones in this sample may be carry-over from other donors' samples. CDR3s include the opening cysteine and the closing phenylalanine or tryptophan. D genes are given only for firm matches. Size is omitted from some rows. Given values are once, few, many or a class for expanded clones.

15	TRBJ2-1	-	-	TRBV27	TGTGCCAGCAGTCCACAGGGTTATATCTACACTGAGCAGTTCTTC	CASSPQGYIYTEQFF
15	TRBJ1-2	TRBD1	-	TRBV2	TGTGCCAGCAGTGAACCTAGGGACAGCAACTATGGCTACACCTTC	CASSEPRDSNYGYTF
16	TRBJ2-1	-	-	TRBV6-5	TGTGCCAGCAGTTACGGGCACATTCAGGGGGGCCATGAGCAGTTCTTC	CASSYGHIQGGHEQFF
12	TRBJ2-1	-	-	TRBV6-2/TRBV6-3	TGTGCCAGCAGTTACGTATACGATGAGCAGTTCTTC	CASSYVYDEQFF
17	TRBJ2-3	-	many	TRBV7-6	TGTGCCAGCAGCTTAGTTCGGCCAGGGCCTATCACAGATACGCAGTATTTT	CASSLVRPGPITDTQYF
16	TRBJ1-1	-	-	TRBV6-6	TGTGCCAGCAGTTACTCAACAGGGCCAAAGAACACTGAAGCTTTCTTT	CASSYSTGPKNTEAFF
15	TRBJ2-1	-	many	TRBV6-5	TGTGCCAGCAGTTACGCCGGGACAACCTACAATGAGCAGTTCTTC	CASSYAGTTYNEQFF
15	TRBJ2-3	-	few	TRBV20-1	TGCAGTGCTAGCGGACTACAGGGGCCGACAGATACGCAGTATTTT	CSASGLQGPTDTQYF
15	TRBJ2-5	-	-	TRBV6-5	TGTGCCAGCACCCACTTGGACGCTGGGGGGGAGACCCAGTACTTC	CASTHLDAGGETQYF
16	TRBJ2-5	TRBD1	few	TRBV28	TGTGCCAGCAGTTTAATTTCGACAGGGGGAAGAGAGACCCAGTACTTC	CASSLISTGGRETQYF
14	TRBJ2-7	-	few	TRBV7-9	TGTGCCAGCAGCTTAGCGTTAAGTTTCTACGAGCAGTACTTC	CASSLALSFYEQYF
14	TRBJ2-1	-	once	TRBV6-5	TGTGCCAGCAGTTACTCCCACTCACATCTTGAGCAGTTCTTC	CASSYSHSHLEQFF
16	TRBJ2-1	-	-	TRBV6-5	TGTGCCAGCACCCTAGGGGTAGACGGAATTTACAATGAGCAGTTCTTC	CASTLGVDGIYNEQFF
13	TRBJ1-2	TRBD1	-	TRBV27	TGTGCCAGCAGAAGGGGGCCGATCTATGGCTACACCTTC	CASRRGPIYGYTF
16	TRBJ2-1	TRBD2	few	TRBV19	TGTGCCAGTAGTATAGAAGGACTAGCGCTATACAATGAGCAGTTCTTC	CASSIEGLALYNEQFF
15	TRBJ1-1	-	few	TRBV7-3	TGTGCCAGCAGCTTAAACCCAGGGGCAGGGACTGAAGCTTTCTTT	CASSLNPGAGTEAFF
17	TRBJ1-5	-	-	TRBV27	TGTGCCAGCAGTTTAACTATGCCCGCAGGGTCGAATCAGCCCCAGCATTTT	CASSLTMPAGSNQPQHF
14	TRBJ1-1	-	few	TRBV27	TGTGCCAGCAGTTTATCGCGGCCGAACACTGAAGCTTTCTTT	CASSLSRPNTEAFF
15	TRBJ1-1	-	-	TRBV4-1	TGCGCCAGCAGCCAAGAAGAGGGTTTGAACACTGAAGCTTTCTTT	CASSQEEGLNTEAFF
15	TRBJ2-3	TRBD1	-	TRBV11-3	TGTGCCAGCAGCCCAGGGGGCGAAAGCACAGATACGCAGTATTTT	CASSPGGESTDTQYF
16	TRBJ1-4	-	few	TRBV14	TGTGCCAGCAGTCAAGAGGCCCAGGGTGGTAATGAAAAACTGTTTTTT	CASSQEAQGGNEKLFF
14	TRBJ2-2	TRBD1	-	TRBV27	TGTGCCAGCAGTTTATTGTCAGGGGGCGAATGGATGTTTTTT	CASSLLSGGEWMFF
17	TRBJ2-2	TRBD2	-	TRBV5-4	TGTGCCAGCAGCTCGGGACTAGCGGGGGGTGACACCGGGGAGCTGTTTTTT	CASSSGLAGGDTGELFF
15	TRBJ1-1	-	few	TRBV4-1	TGCGCCAGCAGCCAGACAGCTTCCCGGCACACTGAAGCTTTCTTT	CASSQTASRHTEAFF
16	TRBJ2-1	-	few	TRBV7-3	TGTGCCAGCAGCTTACTCGGCCCGGACCCCTACAATGAGCAGTTCTTC	CASSLLGPDPYNEQFF
15	TRBJ1-2	TRBD1	-	TRBV10-3	TGTGCCATCAGTGACAGGACAGGGAGAGACTATGGCTACACCTTC	CAISDRTGRDYGYTF